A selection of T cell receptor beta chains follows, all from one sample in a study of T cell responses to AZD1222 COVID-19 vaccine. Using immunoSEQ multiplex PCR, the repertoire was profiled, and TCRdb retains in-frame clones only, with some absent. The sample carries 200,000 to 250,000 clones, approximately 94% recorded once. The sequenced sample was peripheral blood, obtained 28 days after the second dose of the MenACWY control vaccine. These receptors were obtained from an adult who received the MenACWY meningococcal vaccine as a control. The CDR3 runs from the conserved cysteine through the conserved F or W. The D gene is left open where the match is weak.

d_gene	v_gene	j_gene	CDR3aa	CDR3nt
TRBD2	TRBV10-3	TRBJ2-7	CAISDPSGARPYEQYF	TGTGCCATCAGTGACCCTAGCGGGGCCAGACCCTACGAGCAGTACTTC
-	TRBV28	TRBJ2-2	CASKGPGGTGELFF	TGTGCCAGCAAGGGTCCCGGGGGTACCGGGGAGCTGTTTTTT
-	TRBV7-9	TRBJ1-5	CASSLGYQPQHF	TGTGCCAGCAGCTTAGGCTATCAGCCCCAGCATTTT
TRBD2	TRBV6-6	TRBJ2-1	CASMGTRANEQFF	TGTGCCAGCATGGGGACTAGGGCCAATGAGCAGTTCTTC
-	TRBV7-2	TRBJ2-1	CASSFQAVTSYNEQFF	TGTGCCAGCAGCTTTCAGGCAGTTACATCCTACAATGAGCAGTTCTTC
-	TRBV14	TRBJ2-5	CASSWGGPETQYF	TGTGCCAGCAGCTGGGGGGGCCCCGAGACCCAGTACTTC
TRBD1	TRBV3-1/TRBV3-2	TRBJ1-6	CASSPDRANSPLHF	TGTGCCAGCAGCCCGGACAGGGCTAATTCACCCCTCCACTTT
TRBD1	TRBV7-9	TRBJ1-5	CASSTGGGQPQHF	TGTGCCAGCAGTACAGGGGGCGGGCAGCCCCAGCATTTT
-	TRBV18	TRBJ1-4	CASSPGTTATNEKLFF	TGTGCCAGCTCACCAGGGACAACTGCAACTAATGAAAAACTGTTTTTT
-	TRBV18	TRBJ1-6	CASSTRRTGLYSPLHF	TGTGCCAGCTCAACCCGACGAACCGGACTTTATTCACCCCTCCACTTT
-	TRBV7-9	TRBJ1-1	CASSPGGALNTEAFF	TGTGCCAGCAGCCCGGGCGGGGCCCTGAACACTGAAGCTTTCTTT
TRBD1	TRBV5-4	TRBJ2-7	CASSHRDRVNEQYF	TGTGCCAGCAGCCACCGGGACAGGGTGAACGAGCAGTACTTC
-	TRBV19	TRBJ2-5	CASSIGGETQYF	TGTGCCAGTAGTATCGGAGGAGAGACCCAGTACTTC
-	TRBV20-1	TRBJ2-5	CSARESETQYF	TGCAGTGCTAGAGAGTCCGAGACCCAGTACTTC
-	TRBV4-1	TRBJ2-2	CASSQVLGNTGELFF	TGCGCCAGCAGCCAAGTACTGGGGAACACCGGGGAGCTGTTTTTT
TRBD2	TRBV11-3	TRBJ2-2	CASRKGLAGGPDTGELFF	TGTGCCAGCAGAAAGGGGCTAGCGGGAGGGCCGGACACCGGGGAGCTGTTTTTT
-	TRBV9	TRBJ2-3	CASSAERRPDTQYF	TGTGCCAGCAGCGCCGAGCGGAGACCAGATACGCAGTATTTT
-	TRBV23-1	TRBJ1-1	CASSQSPGTPVRNTEAFF	TGCGCCAGCAGTCAGTCCCCCGGGACACCAGTGAGGAACACTGAAGCTTTCTTT
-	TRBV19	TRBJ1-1	CASSEPLNTEAFF	TGTGCCAGTAGTGAACCGCTGAACACTGAAGCTTTCTTT
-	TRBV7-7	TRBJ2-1	CASSSSDGNEQFF	TGTGCCAGCTCCAGCTCCGATGGAAATGAGCAGTTCTTC
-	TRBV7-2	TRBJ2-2	CASSLSSAFFTRGELFF	TGTGCCAGCAGCTTAAGCTCGGCTTTCTTCACGAGAGGGGAGCTGTTTTTT
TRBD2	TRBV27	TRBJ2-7	CASSPLVAGVPGGEQYF	TGTGCCAGCAGTCCTTTAGTTGCGGGAGTTCCCGGAGGGGAGCAGTACTTC
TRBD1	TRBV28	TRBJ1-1	CASSPPDRDTEAFF	TGTGCCAGCTCTCCCCCCGACAGGGACACTGAAGCTTTCTTT
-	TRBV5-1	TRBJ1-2	CASSLSGTDYGYTF	TGCGCCAGCAGCTTATCAGGCACGGACTATGGCTACACCTTC
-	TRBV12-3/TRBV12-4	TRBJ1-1	CASRLGNTEAFF	TGTGCCAGTAGACTAGGAAACACTGAAGCTTTCTTT
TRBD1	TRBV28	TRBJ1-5	CASSYRGIGQPQHF	TGTGCCAGCAGTTACAGGGGAATAGGTCAGCCCCAGCATTTT